The 32 T cell receptor beta chains in this list originate from one sample, sequenced in a study of prognosis after radiotherapy for stage I lung cancer. It was by two-round multiplex PCR that TCR beta CDR3 was amplified from genomic DNA. The first round of PCR was done with primers that matched each TRBV and TRBJ gene. TCRdb independently ran MiXCR on the multiplex PCR reads; one entry per CDR3 protein. The sample yields some 15,000 distinct CDR3 sequences, around a quarter seen once. This sample comprised PBMCs, obtained before or after stereotactic body radiation therapy (not recorded which). These receptor sequences come from a donor over 45 with non-small cell lung cancer.

This chain connects TRBV6-1 to TRBJ2-7, with 10 bases fitting TRBD2. The V gene end was trimmed by 6 bases and the J gene end by 12 bases; junction bases not matched to a gene: 17. This CDR3 has 15 amino acids. The germline V gene has CDR1 MNHNS and CDR2 SASEGT. DNA for the CDR3: TGTGCCAGCAGGAACAGCGGGAGGGGTGGGCAGAAGCGGTACTTC. Amino acid sequence: CASRNSGRGGQKRYF.

This clonotype has a count of ten or more. The chain recombines TRBV28 with TRBJ2-5; D unresolved. Germline loops: CDR1 MDHEN, CDR2 SYDVKM. The CDR3 is 12 residues long. V lost 2 bases and J lost 14, with 15 bases in between. CDR3 sequence reads: CASSLTTGSSYF. CDR3 DNA: TGTGCCAGCAGTTTAACAACCGGGTCCTCATACTTC.

This chain links TRBV12-5 with TRBJ2-1, with 7 bases that match TRBD1. V gave up 2 bases and J gave up 6 bases; unmatched junction bases: 16. Germline CDR1 reads LGHNT; CDR2 reads FRNRAP. This CDR3 region has 18 residues. CDR3 nucleotides: TGTGCTAGTGGTTTGTCCTCCAGCCGACAGGGCCATTTCAATGAGCAGTTCTTC. Translated, it gives CASGLSSSRQGHFNEQFF.

At least ten counts were recorded for this clonotype. This rearrangement joins TRBV5-1 to TRBJ2-6; 11 positions agree with TRBD2. The CDR3 consists of 18 residues. Germline-derived CDR1 and CDR2 are SGHRS and YFSETQ. J gave up 0 bases and V 5 bases, and 7 bases lay outside the gene matches. The DNA of the CDR3 is TGCGCCAGCAGTTCTCTAGCGGGAGGCCTCTCTGGGGCCAACGTCCTGACTTTC. This sequence encodes CASSSLAGGLSGANVLTF.

This clonotype was counted many times. The genes are TRBV28 and TRBJ2-7; D ambiguous. The germline V and J ends were trimmed by 6 bases and 2 bases, with 11 bases remaining between them. Germline values: CDR1 MDHEN, CDR2 SYDVKM. The CDR3 consists of 13 residues. CDR3 loop: CASSSDRTYEQYF. In DNA, the CDR3 is TGTGCCAGCAGCAGCGACCGTACCTACGAGCAGTACTTC.

About this clonotype: The junction differs from germline at one of its ends, possibly a read error. The chain employs TRBV3-1 and TRBJ1-4, with D maybe TRBD1 (6 bases). There are 17 residues in the CDR3. The germline gives CDR1 LGHDT, CDR2 YNNKEL (reference sequence). CDR3 loop: CASSQGWGGTTNEKLLF. Here the CDR3 DNA reads TGTGCCAGCAGCCAAGGTTGGGGTGGGACAACTAATGAAAAACTGCTTTTT.

Ten or more counts support this clonotype. This rearrangement joins TRBV15 to TRBJ1-2; D is unresolved. The CDR3 has 18 amino acids. Germline V lookup: CDR1 LNHNV, CDR2 YYDKDF (reference sequence). V was trimmed by 1 base and J by 0 bases, leaving 18 bases between them. The CDR3 DNA reads as TGTGCCACCAGCAGAGGTGCGAATGTCCCCCTAGCTAACTATGGCTACACCTTC. This sequence encodes CATSRGANVPLANYGYTF.

This clonotype has at least ten counts. The chain combines TRBV18 with TRBJ2-7; 11 nucleotides align to TRBD2. CDR1 KGHSH and CDR2 LQKENI come from the germline V gene. The V segment lost 5 bases and the J segment 4 bases; nucleotides outside the gene matches: 7. The CDR3 spans 15 residues. For the CDR3, the DNA is TGTGCCAGCTCAGCCACTAGCGGGAGTCGATACGAGCAGTACTTC. Its protein product is CASSATSGSRYEQYF.

By sample share, this clonotype is medium-sized. The V gene is TRBV20-1, the J gene TRBJ1-5; D gene ambiguous. There are 13 residues in the CDR3. V lost 6 bases, J lost 3 bases, and 12 bases lay in between. Germline V gene data show CDR1 as DFQATT and CDR2 as SNEGSKA (reference sequence). CDR3 in amino acids: CSAITPDNQPQHF. CDR3 bases: TGCAGTGCGATAACGCCGGACAATCAGCCCCAGCATTTT.

The chain joins TRBV9 to TRBJ2-1; a weak D match, TRBD1 (6 bases). Looked up from germline, CDR1 is SGDLS and CDR2 is YYNGEE. The CDR3 loop spans 16 amino acids. V was trimmed by 3 bases and J by 0 bases, leaving 13 bases between them. The CDR3 DNA sequence: TGTGCCAGCAGCGCAGGGGACGGACGCTCCTACAATGAGCAGTTCTTC. It yields the protein CASSAGDGRSYNEQFF.

Points on this clonotype: It differs at one base from a far larger clone, so likely a read error. The chain combines TRBV6-9 with TRBJ1-5, with 8 bases matching TRBD1. This CDR3 has 17 residues. Per germline, CDR1 MNHGY and CDR2 SVAAGI. J lost 2 bases, V lost 2 bases, and 8 bases had no gene match. The CDR3 DNA sequence: TGTGCCAGCAGTTATAGGAGACAGGGGATGGGCAATCAGCCCCAGCATTTT. The encoded protein is CASSYRRQGMGNQPQHF.

Sample share makes this clonotype medium-sized. V gene TRBV11-2 combines with J gene TRBJ2-3; 16 bases are a match to TRBD2. The CDR3 length is 18 residues. Germline trimming cut 3 bases from V and 1 base from J; bases unmatched to any gene: 4. Germline CDR1 SGHAT, CDR2 FQNNGV. The CDR3 nucleotides read TGTGCCAGCAGCTTCGGGACTAGCGGGAGGGCTGGCACAGATACGCAGTATTTT. Translated: CASSFGTSGRAGTDTQYF.

This clonotype showed up many times. This rearrangement joins TRBV28 to TRBJ1-2; D unresolved. The V gene's germline CDR1 is MDHEN and CDR2 SYDVKM. The CDR3 consists of 12 residues. Trimming stripped 3 bases from V and 5 bases from J, with 7 bases between. The CDR3 region has the DNA TGTGCCAGCAGTTTGCAGGATTATGGCTACACCTTC. Its protein is CASSLQDYGYTF.

This clonotype showed up many times. The chain couples TRBV28 to TRBJ1-2; D not resolved. V shed 1 base and J shed 2 bases, with 11 bases lying between them. Germline V gene lookup returns CDR1 MDHEN and CDR2 SYDVKM. The CDR3 extends over 15 amino acids. CDR3 amino acids: CASSLSSPGNYGYTF. CDR3 DNA: TGTGCCAGCAGTTTATCGTCTCCGGGGAACTATGGCTACACCTTC.

This clonotype qualifies as medium-sized (0.01 to 0.1%). This sequence joins TRBV28 and TRBJ1-5; D is unclear. V was trimmed by 6 bases and J by 4 bases, leaving 7 bases between them. The CDR3 sequence is 12 residues long. CDR1 and CDR2 from the germline V gene are MDHEN and SYDVKM. The CDR3 here is CASRGLNQPQHF. DNA for the CDR3: TGTGCCAGCAGGGGGTTAAATCAGCCCCAGCATTTT. Using reference TRBV28 and TRBJ1-5 for the parts outside the CDR3, the full variable domain is DVKVTQSSRYLVKRTGEKVFLECVQDMDHENMFWYRQDPGLGLRLIYFSYDVKMKEKGDIPEGYSVSREKKERFSLILESASTNQTSMYLCASRGLNQPQHFGDGTRLSIL.

The sample holds many counts of this clonotype. This rearrangement joins TRBV19 to TRBJ2-1; 9 bases line up with TRBD2. V dropped 7 bases and J dropped 6; count of bases not matched to a gene: 10. CDR3 size: 15 residues. Per the germline V gene, CDR1 is LNHDA and CDR2 is SQIVND (reference sequence). This CDR3 reads CASTPLAGSGNEQFF. CDR3 DNA: TGTGCCAGTACCCCTCTAGCGGGAAGTGGCAATGAGCAGTTCTTC.

This clonotype was seen many times. V and J are TRBV5-1 and TRBJ1-5; the D is unclear. Germline V CDR1 and CDR2: SGHRS, YFSETQ. V was shortened by 0 bases and J by 7 bases, with 14 bases between the two germline ends. This CDR3 is 15 amino acids long. The CDR3 region has the DNA TGCGCCAGCAGCTTGGAAGGGTCAGTGGGCCAGCCCCAGCATTTT. Residues: CASSLEGSVGQPQHF. Based on the CDR3 plus reference TRBV5-1 and TRBJ1-5, the full variable domain is KAGVTQTPRYLIKTRGQQVTLSCSPISGHRSVSWYQQTPGQGLQFLFEYFSETQRNKGNFPGRFSGRQFSNSRSEMNVSTLELGDSALYLCASSLEGSVGQPQHFGDGTRLSIL.

This clonotype was seen more than once but under ten times. A junction boundary mismatches the germline segment, possibly from a read error. The genes are TRBV6-2 or TRBV6-3 and TRBJ1-2; D is unclear. This CDR3 contains 16 residues. Per the germline V gene, CDR1 is MNHEY and CDR2 is SVGEGT. The CDR3 spells CASSELLTRNNCGYTF. The CDR3 DNA is TGTGCTAGCAGTGAACTGTTGACAAGAAATAACTGTGGCTACACCTTC.

By sample fraction, this clonotype is medium-sized. The chain has TRBV28 and TRBJ2-1; 8 bases line up with TRBD2. CDR3 length: 11 amino acids. Germline V lookup: CDR1 MDHEN, CDR2 SYDVKM. Losses at the gene ends were 4 bases for V and 15 bases for J; bases not matched to a gene: 5. CDR3 sequence (DNA): TGTGCCAGCAGTTCCGGACTAGCCGGGTTCTTC. Protein product: CASSSGLAGFF.

A remark on this clonotype: This likely stems from a read error, as it lies one base from a far larger clone. J is TRBJ2-3 and V is TRBV7-9; D could derive from TRBD1 or TRBD2 (5 bases each). The CDR3 is 16 residues long. Germline CDR1 SEHNR, CDR2 FQNEAQ (reference sequence). The CDR3 nucleotides are TGTACCAGCAGCCCCGCACGGGGCGGATACACAGATACGCAGTATTTT. Amino acids: CTSSPARGGYTDTQYF.

There are many counts of this clonotype. V usage is TRBV2 and J usage is TRBJ1-1; the match to TRBD1 covers 7 bases. The germline CDR1 and CDR2 sequences are SNHLY and FYNNEI. This CDR3 spans 16 amino acids. With V trimmed by 0 bases and J by 10 bases, 14 bases remained unmatched. In DNA form, the CDR3 reads TGTGCCAGCAGTGAAGCGCTTAGGGGGCGGCAAGGTGTAGCTTTCTTT. Amino acid sequence: CASSEALRGRQGVAFF.

Judged by abundance, this clonotype is medium-sized. The chain carries TRBV6-5 and TRBJ2-7, with 10 bases lining up with TRBD1. CDR3 size: 13 residues. Germline V gene data show CDR1 as MNHEY and CDR2 as SVGAGI. V lost 4 bases and J lost 5; bases outside the gene matches: 2. CDR3 amino acids: CASSWTGGDEQYF. The CDR3 DNA reads as TGTGCCAGCAGTTGGACAGGGGGAGACGAGCAGTACTTC.

Worth noting for this clonotype: This likely traces to a read error, being one base from a far larger clone. J is TRBJ2-5 and V is TRBV4-1; possible D gene TRBD2, 6 bases. The J call may be mistaken, given a closer DNA end match to TRBJ2-1. Germline V gene data show CDR1 as MGHRA and CDR2 as YSYEKL. The CDR3 runs 15 residues. CDR3 region: CASSHGTGDGNDQFF. The CDR3 DNA reads as TGCGCCAGCAGCCATGGGACGGGAGATGGGAATGATCAGTTCTTC.

The sample holds many counts of this clonotype. The rearrangement joins TRBV28 to TRBJ2-5, with 9 bases that match TRBD1. This CDR3 is built from 12 residues. Trimming removed 11 bases from V and 5 bases from J; junction bases left unmatched: 6. Germline loops: CDR1 MDHEN, CDR2 SYDVKM. As DNA, the CDR3 is TGTGCCGGGGGGACAGGGCGGGAGACCCAGTACTTC. Residues: CAGGTGRETQYF.

Many counts were recorded for this clonotype. The rearrangement uses TRBV27 and TRBJ2-5, with a weak D call TRBD1 (6 bases). The CDR3 contains 13 residues. V shed 7 bases and J shed 2 bases, with 11 bases lying between them. Germline V gene sequence: CDR1 MNHEY, CDR2 SMNVEV (reference sequence). For the CDR3, the DNA is TGTGCCAGCAAAGGACAGAATCAAGAGACCCAGTACTTC. This translates into CASKGQNQETQYF.

This clonotype was counted at least ten times. The chain joins TRBV29-1 to TRBJ2-7; no reliable D call. V lost 4 bases, J lost 2 bases, and 6 bases lay in between. The CDR3 is 11 amino acids. Germline V lookup: CDR1 SQVTM, CDR2 ANQGSEA. CDR3 nucleotides: TGCAGCGTTGTCTTCGCCTACGAGCAGTACTTC. Protein: CSVVFAYEQYF.

A word on this clonotype: An end of the junction does not agree with germline; a read error may underlie this. V gene TRBV6-2 or TRBV6-3 combines with J gene TRBJ2-7; perhaps TRBD2 as D (5 bases). In germline, CDR1 is MNHEY, CDR2 SVGEGT. The CDR3 runs 13 residues. The CDR3 region has the DNA TGCGTAACACAGCGCGGGCGCTCCTACGAGCAGTACTTC. Translated, it gives CVTQRGRSYEQYF.

This clonotype was picked up many times. The V gene is TRBV3-1, the J gene TRBJ2-2, with a weak D call TRBD2 (5 bases). Trimming took 5 bases from V and 2 from J, leaving 18 bases between them. Germline CDR1 and CDR2: LGHDT and YNNKEL (reference sequence). This CDR3 has 17 amino acids. The CDR3 DNA reads as TGTGCCAGCAGCTTCTTACGGCTAGCAATTAACACCGGGGAGCTGTTTTTT. This codes for CASSFLRLAINTGELFF.

This clonotype was observed at least ten times. The gene calls are TRBV2 and TRBJ2-3, with 8 bases lining up with TRBD2. Trimming at V came to 6 bases and at J to 4 bases, leaving 15 bases not matched to a gene. The germline CDR1 and CDR2 sequences are SNHLY and FYNNEI. This CDR3 region has 17 residues. For the CDR3, the DNA is TGTGCCAGCAGCGAGGGAGAGCGGAGGCGGGGGGCAGATACGCAGTATTTT. Its translation: CASSEGERRRGADTQYF.

This clonotype is medium-sized. This chain uses TRBV5-1 with TRBJ2-1; D possibly corresponds to TRBD2 (5 bases). From germline, CDR1 is SGHRS and CDR2 YFSETQ. This CDR3 is built from 12 residues. Trimming took 1 base from V and 15 from J, leaving 14 bases between them. CDR3 nucleotide sequence: TGCGCCAGCAGCTTGTTCACCGGGATCCCGTTCTTC. It yields the protein CASSLFTGIPFF.

There are many counts of this clonotype. The chain joins TRBV28 to TRBJ2-5, with D possibly TRBD1 on 5 matching bases. The germline gives CDR1 MDHEN, CDR2 SYDVKM. There are 13 residues in the CDR3. The V end lost 7 bases, the J end lost 6 bases, and 15 bases lay between the germline ends. The DNA of the CDR3 is TGTGCCAGCAATCTGGTGGGGCGGCAGACCCAGTACTTC. Protein sequence: CASNLVGRQTQYF.

In this sample, this clonotype turned up many times. This sequence joins TRBV29-1 and TRBJ2-7, with 7 bases identical to TRBD1. The CDR3 contains 13 residues. Per germline, CDR1 SQVTM and CDR2 ANQGSEA. The trim removed 7 bases at V and 2 bases at J, leaving 8 bases unmatched. CDR3 DNA sequence: TGCAGCGCCTCCGGGACAGTGACCTACGAGCAGTACTTC. It is translated as CSASGTVTYEQYF.